The following is a T cell receptor beta chain sequence with its context. The antigen is unknown. CDR1 and CDR2 (germline): SGHRS, YFSETQ. Trimming took 4 bases from V and 12 from J, leaving 25 bases between them. CDR3 length: 15 residues. Assay used: immunoSEQ multiplex PCR; TCRdb lists only in-frame clones, some missing. The data contain 110,000 or so clones, 75% to 90% of them seen just once; the ten biggest clones take up 0.5% to 0.65%. The data were taken from a study of a mutant IDH1 vaccine in newly diagnosed glioma. Study overall: In weeks 1, 3, 5, 7, 11, 15, 19 and 23, patients were immunized, eight times in all. Vaccines were begun 4-6 weeks after radiotherapy alone, or with temozolomide cycles.

Regarding time point: week 11, during vaccination. Doses comprised 300 ug of mutant IDH1 20-mer peptide each, plus topical imiquimod. Donors harbored newly found WHO grade 3 or 4 IDH1-mutant, ATRX-lost astrocytomas. Notes on the study in general: Induction of immune responses by the vaccine occurred in more than 85% of patients.

The genes are TRBV5-1 and TRBJ1-1, with no clear D. The sequence was collected from a woman aged 50 to 60 with glioma. Sequenced material: PBMCs, taken from a glioma patient whose treatment included an IDH1 peptide vaccine. CDR3: CASSLNSGPVNTPFF. CDR3 nucleotide sequence: TGCGCCAGCAGCCTCAACTCGGGCCCCGTTAATACCCCTTTCTTT.